Sequencing of this T cell receptor (beta chain) was carried out in a study of sequential checkpoint blockade in melanoma. Study overall: Arm A got nivolumab then ipilimumab; arm B the reverse, 1:1. Maintenance nivolumab came after either treatment sequence.

The assay was immunoSEQ multiplex PCR, and TCRdb's table has in-frame clones only and misses some. The repertoire holds about 13,000 clones, with more than 70% as singletons. Specified treatment: randomized to nivolumab then ipilimumab (arm A) or the reverse (arm B). From thawed PBMCs, live CD3+CD8+ cells negative for CD19 and CD56 were sorted. Sample: CD8+ T cells sorted from blood (inferred from file names), taken from a patient given nivolumab and ipilimumab in sequence. The source of this sequence is a human patient with melanoma. Some clones in this sample may be carry-over from other donors' samples.

The CDR3 loop reads CASSHPDYNEQFF. The DNA of the CDR3 is TGTGCCAGCAGCCACCCAGACTACAATGAGCAGTTCTTC. V gene TRBV7-9 combines with J gene TRBJ2-1; D is undetermined. Between the trimmed V and J ends, which lost 5 bases and 3 bases, there was a span of 8 bases. CDR1 and CDR2 from the germline V gene are SEHNR and FQNEAQ (reference sequence). The length of the CDR3 is 13 residues.